The rows below give T cell receptor beta chains drawn from one sample of a study of T cell responses to AZD1222 COVID-19 vaccine. Profiling relied on immunoSEQ multiplex PCR, and the TCRdb table lists in-frame clones only, not all of them. The repertoire includes about 150,000 clones, around 90% of them detected once, and roughly 3.7% sits in the top ten. The sample here was peripheral blood, taken on day 0 of AZD1222 vaccination. The source is an adult in good health. Each CDR3 is given with its conserved first and last residue. Each record gives: D gene, J gene, V gene, CDR3 DNA, CDR3 protein. The D gene is left open where the match is weak.

d_call: -
j_call: TRBJ2-4
v_call: TRBV5-4
cdr3_nt: TGTGCCAGCAGCTTGGCCGCGATAAGCCCAGCCAAAAACATTCAGTACTTC
cdr3_aa: CASSLAAISPAKNIQYF

d_call: -
j_call: TRBJ1-2
v_call: TRBV28
cdr3_nt: TGTGCCAGCAGTCGGGACATACTATATGGCTACACCTTC
cdr3_aa: CASSRDILYGYTF

d_call: -
j_call: TRBJ2-3
v_call: TRBV7-2
cdr3_nt: TGTGCCAGCAGCTTAGTCCCAGATACGCAGTATTTT
cdr3_aa: CASSLVPDTQYF

d_call: TRBD1
j_call: TRBJ1-6
v_call: TRBV28
cdr3_nt: TGTGCCAGCAGTTTGCGGACAGGGCCAAATTCACCCCTCCACTTT
cdr3_aa: CASSLRTGPNSPLHF

d_call: -
j_call: TRBJ2-1
v_call: TRBV7-6
cdr3_nt: TGTGCCAGCAGCTTTGGTGGGATCAGCTCCTACAATGAGCAGTTCTTC
cdr3_aa: CASSFGGISSYNEQFF

d_call: -
j_call: TRBJ1-3
v_call: TRBV27
cdr3_nt: TGTGCCAGCATCCCGACCGATGGGGACACCATATATTTT
cdr3_aa: CASIPTDGDTIYF

d_call: -
j_call: TRBJ1-5
v_call: TRBV4-2
cdr3_nt: TGTGCCAGCAGCCAAGATCCTGGCAGGGATCAGCCCCAGCATTTT
cdr3_aa: CASSQDPGRDQPQHF

d_call: TRBD2
j_call: TRBJ2-1
v_call: TRBV2
cdr3_nt: TGTGCCAGCGGACTAGCGGGGATGGGTGGTGTGAATGAGCAGTTCTTC
cdr3_aa: CASGLAGMGGVNEQFF

d_call: TRBD2
j_call: TRBJ2-2
v_call: TRBV6-5
cdr3_nt: TGTGCCAGCAGCATAAGCGGGACCCTCACCGGGGAGCTGTTTTTT
cdr3_aa: CASSISGTLTGELFF

d_call: -
j_call: TRBJ1-2
v_call: TRBV6-2/TRBV6-3
cdr3_nt: TGTGCCAGCAGCCAAGCGGGGTTCCATGGCTACACCTTC
cdr3_aa: CASSQAGFHGYTF

d_call: TRBD1
j_call: TRBJ1-6
v_call: TRBV10-2
cdr3_nt: TGCGCCAGCAGTGCAAGGATTCCGGGGACAGGGAACTCACCCCTCCACTTT
cdr3_aa: CASSARIPGTGNSPLHF

d_call: TRBD1
j_call: TRBJ1-1
v_call: TRBV19
cdr3_nt: TGTGCCAGTAGTATCGGACAGGCCAACACTGAAGCTTTCTTT
cdr3_aa: CASSIGQANTEAFF

d_call: -
j_call: TRBJ1-5
v_call: TRBV28
cdr3_nt: TGTGCCAGCAGTAACCCATACAGGGAAAATCAGCCCCAGCATTTT
cdr3_aa: CASSNPYRENQPQHF

d_call: -
j_call: TRBJ2-2
v_call: TRBV10-3
cdr3_nt: TGTGCCATCAGCAAGGACGGAATCGGGGAGCTGTTTTTT
cdr3_aa: CAISKDGIGELFF

d_call: -
j_call: TRBJ2-6
v_call: TRBV9
cdr3_nt: TGTGCCAGCAGCGTAGCTAAGGCAGGGATCACCGGGGCCAACGTCCTGACTTTC
cdr3_aa: CASSVAKAGITGANVLTF

d_call: -
j_call: TRBJ1-3
v_call: TRBV5-1
cdr3_nt: TGCGCCAGCAAAGGTGGAGGATCTCTGGGAAACACCATATATTTT
cdr3_aa: CASKGGGSLGNTIYF

d_call: -
j_call: TRBJ2-7
v_call: TRBV6-5
cdr3_nt: TGTGCCAGCAGGGGATCCTACGAGCAGTACTTC
cdr3_aa: CASRGSYEQYF

d_call: -
j_call: TRBJ2-3
v_call: TRBV24-1
cdr3_nt: TGTGCCACCAGCACTGGGGGGGCAGCGGCAGATACGCAGTATTTT
cdr3_aa: CATSTGGAAADTQYF